This passage covers 4 T cell receptor beta chains from one sample sequenced in a study of T cells in Graves' hyperthyroidism and ophthalmopathy. Researchers took RNA transcripts and amplified the TCR beta CDR3 regions from them. When the TCR CDR3 underwent first-round RT-PCR, the HTBI primer set was used. A single record per CDR3 protein comes from TCRdb applying MiXCR to the multiplex PCR reads. The sample carries around 620,000 distinct CDR3 sequences, around 16% recorded once. The sequenced sample was blood. The receptor set was obtained from a young woman with Graves' hyperthyroidism.

This clonotype has ten or more counts. V is TRBV2 and J is TRBJ2-7; D is ambiguous. V was trimmed by 4 bases and J by 2 bases, leaving 6 bases between them. Germline V gene data show CDR1 as SNHLY and CDR2 as FYNNEI. There are 12 residues in the CDR3. Here the CDR3 reads CASSVGAYEQYF. Here the CDR3 DNA reads TGTGCCAGCAGTGTCGGCGCCTACGAGCAGTACTTC.

V is TRBV7-2 and J is TRBJ1-6; D is perhaps TRBD1 (6 bases). Germline V gives CDR1 SGHTA, CDR2 FQGNSA. CDR3 size: 16 residues. V gave up 5 bases and J gave up 6 bases, with 17 bases separating them. This CDR3 is CASSRYRDYLNSPLHF. Written as DNA, the CDR3 is TGTGCCAGCAGCAGATACAGGGATTACCTTAATTCACCCCTCCACTTT.

The sample holds many counts of this clonotype. CDR3 residues: CASSFPTTADTQYF. The CDR3 bases are TGTGCCAGCAGTTTTCCCACCACGGCAGATACGCAGTATTTT. The V and J genes are TRBV28 and TRBJ2-3; D is unresolved. V was clipped by 3 bases and J by 4 bases, with 11 bases between them. Germline values: CDR1 MDHEN, CDR2 SYDVKM. CDR3 length: 14 residues.

At least ten counts were recorded for this clonotype. This chain links TRBV27 with TRBJ1-1; 8 positions agree with TRBD1. After removal of 5 bases from V and 5 bases from J, the junction contained 7 bases not matched to a gene. CDR3 length: 14 residues. Germline CDR1 is MNHEY and CDR2 is SMNVEV (reference sequence). The CDR3 loop reads CASSVGQGSTEAFF. The CDR3 bases are TGTGCCAGCAGTGTCGGACAGGGCTCAACTGAAGCTTTCTTT.